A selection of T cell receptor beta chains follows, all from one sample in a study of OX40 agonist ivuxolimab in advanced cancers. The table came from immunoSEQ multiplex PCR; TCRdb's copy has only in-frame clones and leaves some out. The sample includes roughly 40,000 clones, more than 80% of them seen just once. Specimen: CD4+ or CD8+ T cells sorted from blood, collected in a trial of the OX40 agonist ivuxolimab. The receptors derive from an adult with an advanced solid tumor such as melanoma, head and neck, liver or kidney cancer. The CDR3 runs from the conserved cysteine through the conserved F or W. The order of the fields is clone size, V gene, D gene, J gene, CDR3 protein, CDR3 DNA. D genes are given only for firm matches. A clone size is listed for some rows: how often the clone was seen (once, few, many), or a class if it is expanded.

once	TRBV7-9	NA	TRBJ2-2	CASSGPGITGELFF	TGTGCCAGCAGCGGCCCGGGGATCACCGGGGAGCTGTTTTTT
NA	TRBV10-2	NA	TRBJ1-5	CASSVMGNQPQHF	TGCGCCAGCAGTGTTATGGGCAATCAGCCCCAGCATTTT
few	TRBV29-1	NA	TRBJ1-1	CSVEVRATEAFF	TGCAGCGTTGAAGTAAGAGCAACTGAAGCTTTCTTT
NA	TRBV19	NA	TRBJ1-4	CASNVGTTNEKLFF	TGTGCCAGTAATGTCGGAACAACTAATGAAAAACTGTTTTTT
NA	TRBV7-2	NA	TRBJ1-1	CASSIGLTTEAFF	TGTGCCAGCAGCATTGGACTGACAACTGAAGCTTTCTTT
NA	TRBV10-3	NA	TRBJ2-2	CAITQNRAGTGELFF	TGTGCCATCACTCAGAATCGCGCGGGCACCGGGGAGCTGTTTTTT
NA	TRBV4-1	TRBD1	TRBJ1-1	CASSHLGTGNTEAFF	TGCGCCAGCAGCCATCTCGGGACAGGGAACACTGAAGCTTTCTTT
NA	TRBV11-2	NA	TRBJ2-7	CASSLTPGFSYEQYF	TGTGCCAGCAGCTTAACCCCGGGTTTTTCCTACGAGCAGTACTTC
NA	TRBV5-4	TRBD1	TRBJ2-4	CASSQRWTGVAKNIQYF	TGTGCCAGCAGCCAACGCTGGACAGGGGTGGCCAAAAACATTCAGTACTTC
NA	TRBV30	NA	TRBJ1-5	CAWSLGPGQPQHF	TGTGCCTGGAGTTTGGGACCCGGTCAGCCCCAGCATTTT
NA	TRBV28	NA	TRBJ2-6	CASRKQGGGANVLTF	TGTGCCAGCAGGAAACAGGGTGGTGGGGCCAACGTCCTGACTTTC
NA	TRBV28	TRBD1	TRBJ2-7	CASSPGQGIYEQYF	TGTGCCAGCAGCCCGGGACAGGGGATCTACGAGCAGTACTTC
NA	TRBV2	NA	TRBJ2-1	CASSRGGGSSYNEQFF	TGTGCCAGCAGCAGGGGGGGCGGGAGCTCCTACAATGAGCAGTTCTTC
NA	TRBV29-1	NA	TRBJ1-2	CSVSTAVSNYGYTF	TGCAGCGTTTCGACAGCGGTATCTAACTATGGCTACACCTTC
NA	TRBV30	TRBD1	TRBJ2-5	CAWSVLGTGRETQYF	TGTGCCTGGAGTGTACTTGGGACAGGGAGGGAGACCCAGTACTTC
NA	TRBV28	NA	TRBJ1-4	CASSLVATNEKLFF	TGTGCCAGCAGTTTGGTCGCAACTAATGAAAAACTGTTTTTT
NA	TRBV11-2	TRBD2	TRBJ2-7	CASSWLLAGGPYEQYF	TGTGCCAGCAGCTGGCTACTAGCGGGAGGGCCCTACGAGCAGTACTTC
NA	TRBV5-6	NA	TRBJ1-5	CASSLRDSNQPQHF	TGTGCCAGCAGCTTGCGGGATAGCAATCAGCCCCAGCATTTT
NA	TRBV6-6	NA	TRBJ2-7	CASSYAPAGLEQYF	TGTGCCAGCAGCTACGCCCCCGCGGGTCTCGAGCAGTACTTC
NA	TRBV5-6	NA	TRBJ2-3	CASSLVRGHTQYF	TGTGCCAGCAGCTTGGTGCGGGGGCATACGCAGTATTTT
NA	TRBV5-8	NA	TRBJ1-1	CATRFGENTEAFF	TGTGCCACCCGCTTTGGAGAGAACACTGAAGCTTTCTTT
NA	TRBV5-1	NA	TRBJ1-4	CASSFATNEKLFF	TGCGCCAGCAGCTTTGCAACTAATGAAAAACTGTTTTTT